A single sample gave rise to the 10 T cell receptor beta chains below, sequenced in a study of CD8 T cells in Susac syndrome (dated by TCRdb to the late 2010s). The receptor library was made with the immunoSEQ multiplex PCR assay. RNA was extracted with the RNeasy kit and roughly 0.5 to 1 ug was reverse transcribed using random hexamers. The public reads were reanalyzed by TCRdb: fastp trimming at Q25, MiXCR alignment, in-frame beta chains only. Rows with a matching CDR3 protein are joined into one entry that keeps the most common DNA and genes. This sample holds about 150,000 distinct CDR3 sequences; approximately 93% were observed only once. Jointly, the top ten make up more than 0.08% of the sample. The sequencing sample was made of CD4+ T cells from PBMCs. All receptors come from a human donor with multiple sclerosis.

The count of this clonotype is one. This sequence joins TRBV6-5 and TRBJ1-1; unclear D gene. V lost 0 bases, J lost 0 bases, and 8 bases lay in between. The CDR3 sequence is 15 residues long. CDR1 and CDR2 from the germline V gene are MNHEY and SVGAGI. DNA of the CDR3: TGTGCCAGCAGTTACTCGTTAGGGCTGAACACTGAAGCTTTCTTT. Encoded protein: CASSYSLGLNTEAFF.

The chain carries TRBV11-2 and TRBJ1-2; D uncertain. V was cut by 0 bases and J by 4 bases, with 9 bases left in between. Germline CDR1 SGHAT, CDR2 FQNNGV. The length of the CDR3 is 14 residues. Written as DNA, the CDR3 is TGTGCCAGCAGCTTAGATCTCCCTGTCTATGGCTACACCTTC. Translation: CASSLDLPVYGYTF.

V usage is TRBV30 and J usage is TRBJ1-5, with a possible D match to TRBD1 (5 bases). The CDR3 is 13 residues long. V gave up 0 bases and J gave up 5 bases, with 8 bases separating them. Per the germline V gene, CDR1 is GTSNPN and CDR2 is SVGIG (reference sequence). The DNA of the CDR3 is TGTGCCTGGAGTGTCCAGGGCGATCAGCCCCAGCATTTT. As protein: CAWSVQGDQPQHF.

The chain joins TRBV6-5 to TRBJ1-2; TRBD1 matches 8 bases. V gave up 5 bases and J gave up 6 bases; unmatched junction bases: 5. This CDR3 region has 13 residues. Germline CDR1 is MNHEY and CDR2 is SVGAGI. The CDR3 DNA is TGTGCCAGCAGTGACAGGGGTTTTAATGGCTACACCTTC. Translation gives CASSDRGFNGYTF.

This chain links TRBV20-1 with TRBJ2-3, with D unclear. The V gene lost 5 bases and the J gene lost 4 bases, with 10 bases spanning the gap. Germline V lookup: CDR1 DFQATT, CDR2 SNEGSKA (reference sequence). The CDR3 covers 12 residues. CDR3 DNA: TGCAGTGCTTCAGGCCCCTCAGATACGCAGTATTTT. It specifies CSASGPSDTQYF.

The rearrangement links TRBV3-1 to TRBJ2-2; D ambiguous. V lost 2 bases and J 5 bases, leaving 9 bases between the germline ends. The CDR3 consists of 14 residues. Germline V CDR1 and CDR2: LGHDT, YNNKEL (reference sequence). The chain's CDR3 is CASSQQARTGELFF. The CDR3 DNA reads as TGTGCCAGCAGCCAACAGGCGAGAACCGGGGAGCTGTTTTTT.

The chain links TRBV6-5 to TRBJ2-7; 8 bases are shared with TRBD2. CDR3 length: 12 residues. V was pared by 6 bases and J by 9 bases, with 7 bases of the junction left unmatched. Germline V gene sequence: CDR1 MNHEY, CDR2 SVGAGI. In DNA, the CDR3 is TGTGCCAGCAGCCTCCGGGGGGGGGTGCAGTACTTC. The encoded protein is CASSLRGGVQYF.

The V call is TRBV7-2, the J call TRBJ2-7; no clear D gene. Germline loops: CDR1 SGHTA, CDR2 FQGNSA. V was trimmed by 1 base and J by 5 bases, leaving 12 bases between them. The CDR3 has 14 amino acids. The CDR3 sequence is CASSLVGGDHEQYF. CDR3 DNA sequence: TGTGCCAGCAGCTTAGTTGGCGGAGACCACGAGCAGTACTTC.

The gene calls are TRBV7-2 and TRBJ2-7; D gene uncertain. This CDR3 has 15 residues. Germline CDR1 reads SGHTA; CDR2 reads FQGNSA. Trimming removed 5 bases at V and 7 bases at J, with 21 bases between. The CDR3 sequence: CASSLFLGEFWEQYF. The CDR3 coding sequence is TGTGCCAGCAGCCTCTTTCTAGGCGAGTTTTGGGAGCAGTACTTC.

The chain links TRBV25-1 to TRBJ2-5; 7 bases map to TRBD1. Germline CDR1 reads MGHDK; CDR2 reads SYGVNS. The CDR3 is 15 amino acids. V gave up 2 bases and J gave up 5 bases; unmatched junction bases: 8. Written as DNA, the CDR3 is TGTGCCAGCAGTGAAACCCCAACAGGGGCTGAGACCCAGTACTTC. It is translated as CASSETPTGAETQYF.